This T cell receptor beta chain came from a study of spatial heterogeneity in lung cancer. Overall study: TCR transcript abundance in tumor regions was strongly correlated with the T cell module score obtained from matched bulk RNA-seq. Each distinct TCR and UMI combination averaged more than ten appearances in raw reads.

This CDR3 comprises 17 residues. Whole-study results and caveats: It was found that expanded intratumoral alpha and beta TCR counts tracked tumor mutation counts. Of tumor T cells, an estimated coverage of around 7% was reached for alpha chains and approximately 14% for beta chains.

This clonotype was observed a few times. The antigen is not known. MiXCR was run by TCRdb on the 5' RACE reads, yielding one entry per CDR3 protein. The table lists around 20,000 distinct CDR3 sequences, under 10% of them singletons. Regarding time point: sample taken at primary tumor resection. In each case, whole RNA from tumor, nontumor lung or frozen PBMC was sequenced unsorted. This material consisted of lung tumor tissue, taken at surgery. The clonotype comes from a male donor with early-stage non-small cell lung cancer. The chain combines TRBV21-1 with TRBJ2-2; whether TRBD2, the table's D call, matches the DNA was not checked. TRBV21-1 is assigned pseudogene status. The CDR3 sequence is CASSKFEAGDHTGELFF. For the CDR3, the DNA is TGTGCCAGCAGCAAATTCGAAGCGGGGGATCACACCGGGGAGCTGTTTTTT.